This T cell receptor (beta chain) was sequenced for a study of blood T cell repertoires in COVID-19. The overall study: Spain, Italy and the United States supplied samples that represented acute and convalescent COVID-19.

TCRdb keeps only in-frame clones here, not all; method: immunoSEQ multiplex PCR. The table shows over 200,000 clones, with almost 85% occurring only once. The CDR3 has 16 residues. Germline CDR1 reads SGHRS; CDR2 reads YFSETQ. The V end was cut by 5 bases, the J end by 0 bases, with 15 bases between. This sequence joins TRBV5-1 and TRBJ1-3, with D uncertain. The sample consisted of PBMCs or T cells enriched from blood (not recorded which). The receptor's source is a middle-aged man who had recovered from COVID-19. The CDR3 bases are TGCGCCAGCAGTCGAGGTGAGCCCAGCTCTGGAAACACCATATATTTT. Its protein is CASSRGEPSSGNTIYF. The full variable domain, its missing parts supplied by reference TRBV5-1 and TRBJ1-3, is KAGVTQTPRYLIKTRGQQVTLSCSPISGHRSVSWYQQTPGQGLQFLFEYFSETQRNKGNFPGRFSGRQFSNSRSEMNVSTLELGDSALYLCASSRGEPSSGNTIYFGEGSWLTVV.